The 5 T cell receptor beta chains below all came from one sample that was sequenced in a study of PD-L1 blockade in urothelial cancer. Data came from immunoSEQ multiplex PCR; TCRdb stores just in-frame clones and leaves some out. The sample yields about 38,000 clones, about nine tenths seen once. The material sequenced was PBMCs, taken around atezolizumab (anti-PD-L1) treatment. Receptors were obtained from a man between 65 and 85 years old with urothelial cancer.

The chain combines TRBV28 with TRBJ2-2; a possible D gene is TRBD2 (7 bases). This CDR3 is 15 amino acids long. Trimming took off 6 bases at V and 4 bases at J, with 15 bases between the two ends. CDR1 MDHEN and CDR2 SYDVKM come from the germline V gene. CDR3 amino acids: CASRPSGTSTGELFF. The CDR3 DNA reads as TGTGCCAGCAGACCGAGCGGGACAAGCACCGGGGAGCTGTTTTTT.

The chain is built from TRBV27 and TRBJ1-1, with 7 nucleotides matching TRBD1. This CDR3 is 13 amino acids long. Germline V gene lookup returns CDR1 MNHEY and CDR2 SMNVEV (reference sequence). Germline trimming cut 5 bases from V and 2 bases from J; bases unmatched to any gene: 2. This CDR3 reads CASSGQDNTEAFF. The CDR3, as DNA: TGTGCCAGCAGTGGACAGGACAACACTGAAGCTTTCTTT.

V usage is TRBV10-1 and J usage is TRBJ2-3; D is possibly TRBD2 (6 bases). The V end was cut by 6 bases, the J end by 4 bases, with 14 bases between. This CDR3 is 14 amino acids long. Germline values: CDR1 WNHNN, CDR2 SYGVQD (reference sequence). CDR3 in amino acids: CASRDGGSADTQYF. In DNA form, the CDR3 reads TGCGCCAGCAGAGATGGAGGGTCTGCAGATACGCAGTATTTT.

V and J are TRBV12-5 and TRBJ2-7; the match to TRBD1 covers 10 bases. The germline gives CDR1 LGHNT, CDR2 FRNRAP. The CDR3 covers 15 residues. V gave up 2 bases and J gave up 2 bases; unmatched junction bases: 3. The CDR3 loop reads CASGLLGTGAYEQYF. The CDR3, as DNA: TGTGCTAGTGGTTTGCTCGGGACAGGGGCCTACGAGCAGTACTTC.

J is TRBJ1-5 and V is TRBV19, with a possible D match to TRBD1 (5 bases). Trimming took 0 bases from V and 2 from J, leaving 17 bases between them. This CDR3 comprises 18 residues. The germline gives CDR1 LNHDA, CDR2 SQIVND (reference sequence). CDR3 bases: TGTGCCAGTAGTATAGAAGGGGCCCAGGCCTCTGGCAATCAGCCCCAGCATTTT. This gives the protein CASSIEGAQASGNQPQHF. The full variable domain, with the rest looked up from reference TRBV19 and TRBJ1-5, is DGGITQSPKYLFRKEGQNVTLSCEQNLNHDAMYWYRQDPGQGLRLIYYSQIVNDFQKGDIAEGYSVSREKKESFPLTVTSAQKNPTAFYLCASSIEGAQASGNQPQHFGDGTRLSIL.